These T cell receptor beta chains were read from a single sample in a study of response to subunit inactivated influenza vaccine. TCRdb re-called the RT-PCR reads with MiXCR, one entry per CDR3 protein. The repertoire consists of about 190,000 distinct CDR3 sequences, with around 14% occurring once and the leading ten covering approximately 27%. Here the sequenced sample was CD8+ T cells sorted from PBMCs, taken 4 to 6 days after vaccination. Receptor source: a man in his forties or fifties who received an inactivated influenza vaccine. The CDR3 runs from the conserved cysteine through the conserved F or W. The order of the fields is V gene, J gene, CDR3 protein.

V: TRBV27; J: TRBJ2-7; CDR3: CASSWTVKSYEQYF
V: TRBV20-1; J: TRBJ2-7; CDR3: CSARSASGSPYEQYF
V: TRBV28; J: TRBJ1-6; CDR3: CASSPGPRVNSPLHF
V: TRBV11-2; J: TRBJ2-3; CDR3: CASSTVGVAQYF
V: TRBV9; J: TRBJ2-4; CDR3: CASTETSAGSIQYF
V: TRBV10-3; J: TRBJ2-1; CDR3: CAISPGRGNEQFF
V: TRBV20-1; J: TRBJ2-1; CDR3: CSAREISTTMGEQFF
V: TRBV24-1; J: TRBJ2-3; CDR3: CATSDPGAREPADTQYF
V: TRBV24-1; J: TRBJ2-1; CDR3: CATSDFSGTNEQFF
V: TRBV7-9; J: TRBJ2-7; CDR3: CASSLVQSSYEQYF
V: TRBV21-1; J: TRBJ2-7; CDR3: CASRPFRQGATYEQYF
V: TRBV3-1; J: TRBJ2-7; CDR3: CASSQHTGTYEQYF
V: TRBV6-5; J: TRBJ2-7; CDR3: CASSYSSQVPNYEQYF
V: TRBV6-1; J: TRBJ2-5; CDR3: CASTKAIGGYQETQYF
V: TRBV28; J: TRBJ2-7; CDR3: CASSPTTGIDEQYF
V: TRBV20-1; J: TRBJ2-5; CDR3: CSASNFPETQYF
V: TRBV29-1; J: TRBJ2-1; CDR3: CSGAGHDYNEQFF
V: TRBV20-1; J: TRBJ1-1; CDR3: CSAERENTEAFF
V: TRBV11-1; J: TRBJ2-1; CDR3: CASSFAGVPSNEQFF
V: TRBV12-3/TRBV12-4; J: TRBJ2-7; CDR3: CASSMTGFSYEQYF
V: TRBV6-1; J: TRBJ2-3; CDR3: CASGPGRGRGTDTQYF
V: TRBV15; J: TRBJ2-2; CDR3: CATSSGTGAGELFF
V: TRBV20-1; J: TRBJ2-3; CDR3: CSVRSTVTQYF
V: TRBV5-6; J: TRBJ2-3; CDR3: CASSLGRGPDTQYF
V: TRBV7-2; J: TRBJ2-7; CDR3: CASSLGTGTQHEQYF
V: TRBV5-1; J: TRBJ2-3; CDR3: CASSPGLAGGFADTQYF
V: TRBV15; J: TRBJ2-7; CDR3: CATSGTGISYEQYF
V: TRBV10-1; J: TRBJ2-5; CDR3: CASSPVRIQETQYF
V: TRBV11-2; J: TRBJ1-3; CDR3: CASSLIVSGGAPLGNTIYF
V: TRBV6-2/TRBV6-3; J: TRBJ2-7; CDR3: CATKGSYEQYF
V: TRBV27; J: TRBJ2-3; CDR3: CASSTIAGGSTDTQYF
V: TRBV24-1; J: TRBJ2-1; CDR3: CATSTGRYNEQFF
V: TRBV9; J: TRBJ2-1; CDR3: CASSVVGAPNGEQFF
V: TRBV7-9; J: TRBJ2-1; CDR3: CASSLGAYNEQFF
V: TRBV4-3; J: TRBJ2-1; CDR3: CASSHLDEGDEQFF
V: TRBV29-1; J: TRBJ1-5; CDR3: CSVGLGNNQPQHF
V: TRBV5-6; J: TRBJ2-5; CDR3: CASSLTQETQYF
V: TRBV29-1; J: TRBJ2-5; CDR3: CSVPAGAQETQYF
V: TRBV15; J: TRBJ1-2; CDR3: CPTSREGRRTF
V: TRBV20-1; J: TRBJ2-2; CDR3: CSARDLVSWELFF
V: TRBV6-4; J: TRBJ2-5; CDR3: CASSDSVGETQYF
V: TRBV4-1; J: TRBJ2-1; CDR3: CASSQIVGGGHNEQFF
V: TRBV6-2/TRBV6-3; J: TRBJ2-1; CDR3: CASRLANEQFF
V: TRBV29-1; J: TRBJ2-1; CDR3: CSAPPVGGANYNEQFF
V: TRBV15; J: TRBJ1-1; CDR3: CATSRVQSTEAFF
V: TRBV10-1; J: TRBJ2-2; CDR3: CASSEAVANTGELFF
V: TRBV7-8; J: TRBJ2-1; CDR3: CASSLYGRGAQGNEQFF
V: TRBV9; J: TRBJ2-1; CDR3: CASSAHNNEQFF
V: TRBV9; J: TRBJ2-3; CDR3: CASSIAGAADTQYF
V: TRBV5-6; J: TRBJ2-2; CDR3: CASSPDRGAGELFF